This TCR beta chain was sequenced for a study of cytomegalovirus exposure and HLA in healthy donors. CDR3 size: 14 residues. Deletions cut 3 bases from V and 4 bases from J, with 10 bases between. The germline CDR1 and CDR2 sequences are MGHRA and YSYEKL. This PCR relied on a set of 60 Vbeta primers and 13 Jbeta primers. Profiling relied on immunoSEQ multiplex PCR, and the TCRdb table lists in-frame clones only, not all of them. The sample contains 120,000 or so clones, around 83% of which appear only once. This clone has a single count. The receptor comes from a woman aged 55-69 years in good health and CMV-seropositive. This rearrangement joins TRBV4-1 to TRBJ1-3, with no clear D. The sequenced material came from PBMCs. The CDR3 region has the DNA TGCGCCAGCAGCCAGAGTTCGTCCGGAAACACCATATATTTT. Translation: CASSQSSSGNTIYF.